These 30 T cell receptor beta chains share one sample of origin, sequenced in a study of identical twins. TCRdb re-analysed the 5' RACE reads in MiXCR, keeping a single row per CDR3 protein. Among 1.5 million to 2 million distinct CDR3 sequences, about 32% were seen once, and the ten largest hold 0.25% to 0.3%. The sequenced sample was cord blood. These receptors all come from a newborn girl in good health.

The CDR3 here is CASQELGTYQETQYF. The CDR3 DNA reads TGCGCCAGCCAAGAACTAGGGACGTACCAAGAGACCCAGTACTTC. V is TRBV5-1 and J is TRBJ2-5, with D perhaps TRBD1 or TRBD2 (5 bases each). Trimming removed 7 bases from V and 0 bases from J, with 16 bases in between. CDR1 SGHRS and CDR2 YFSETQ come from the germline V gene. The CDR3 contains 15 residues.

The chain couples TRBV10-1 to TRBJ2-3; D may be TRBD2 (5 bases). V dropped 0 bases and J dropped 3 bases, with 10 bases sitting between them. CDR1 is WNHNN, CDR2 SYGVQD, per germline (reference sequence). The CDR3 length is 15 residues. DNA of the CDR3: TGCGCCAGCAGTGAGTCACTAGGCCCGACAGATACGCAGTATTTT. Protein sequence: CASSESLGPTDTQYF.

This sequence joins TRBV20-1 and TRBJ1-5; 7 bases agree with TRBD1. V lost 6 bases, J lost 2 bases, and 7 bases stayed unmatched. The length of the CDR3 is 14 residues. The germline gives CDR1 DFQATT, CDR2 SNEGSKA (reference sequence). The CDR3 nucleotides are TGCAGTGCAAGACAGGGTGTGGGCAATCAGCCCCAGCATTTT. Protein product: CSARQGVGNQPQHF.

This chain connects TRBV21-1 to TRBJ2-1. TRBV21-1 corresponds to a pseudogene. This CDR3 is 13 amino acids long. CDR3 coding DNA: TGTGCCAGCAGCAAAGCGAGATACAATGAGCAGTTCTTC. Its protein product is CASSKARYNEQFF.

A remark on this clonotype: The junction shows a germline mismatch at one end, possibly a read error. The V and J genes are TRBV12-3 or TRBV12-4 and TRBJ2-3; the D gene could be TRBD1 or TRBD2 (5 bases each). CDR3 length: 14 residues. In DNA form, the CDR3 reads TGTGCCAGCATGAGAAATGGGGGAGCAGATATGCAGTATTTT. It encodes CASMRNGGADMQYF.

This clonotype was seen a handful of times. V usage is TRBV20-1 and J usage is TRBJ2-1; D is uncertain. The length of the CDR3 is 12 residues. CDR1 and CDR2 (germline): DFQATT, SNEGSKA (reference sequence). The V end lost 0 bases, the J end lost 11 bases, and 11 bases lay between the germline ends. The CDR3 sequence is CSARDPVTKQFF. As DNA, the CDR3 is TGCAGTGCTAGAGATCCGGTCACCAAGCAGTTCTTC.

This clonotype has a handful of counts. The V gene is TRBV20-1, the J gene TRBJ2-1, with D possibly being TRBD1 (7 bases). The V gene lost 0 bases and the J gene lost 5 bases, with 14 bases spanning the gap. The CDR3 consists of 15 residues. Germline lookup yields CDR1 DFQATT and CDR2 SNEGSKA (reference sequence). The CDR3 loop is CSARDQGGKDNEQFF. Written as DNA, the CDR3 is TGCAGTGCTAGAGATCAGGGGGGAAAGGACAATGAGCAGTTCTTC.

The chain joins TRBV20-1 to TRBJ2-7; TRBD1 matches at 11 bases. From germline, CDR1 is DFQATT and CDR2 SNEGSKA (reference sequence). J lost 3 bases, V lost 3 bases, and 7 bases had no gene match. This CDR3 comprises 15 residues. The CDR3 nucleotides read TGCAGTGCTAGTCTTTCCGGGACAGGGGGCTACGAGCAGTACTTC. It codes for CSASLSGTGGYEQYF.

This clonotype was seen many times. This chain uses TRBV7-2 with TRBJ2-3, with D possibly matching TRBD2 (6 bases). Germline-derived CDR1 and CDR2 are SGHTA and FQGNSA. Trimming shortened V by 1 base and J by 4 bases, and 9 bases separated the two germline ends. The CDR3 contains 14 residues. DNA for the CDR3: TGTGCCAGCAGCTTAGTGCTAGCGTCAGATACGCAGTATTTT. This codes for CASSLVLASDTQYF.

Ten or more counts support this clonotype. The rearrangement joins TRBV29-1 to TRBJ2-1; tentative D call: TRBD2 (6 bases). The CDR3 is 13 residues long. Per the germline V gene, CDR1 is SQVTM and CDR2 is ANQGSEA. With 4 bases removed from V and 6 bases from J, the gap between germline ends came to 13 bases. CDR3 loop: CSVGGRAGNEQFF. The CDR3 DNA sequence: TGCAGCGTTGGCGGGCGAGCGGGCAATGAGCAGTTCTTC.

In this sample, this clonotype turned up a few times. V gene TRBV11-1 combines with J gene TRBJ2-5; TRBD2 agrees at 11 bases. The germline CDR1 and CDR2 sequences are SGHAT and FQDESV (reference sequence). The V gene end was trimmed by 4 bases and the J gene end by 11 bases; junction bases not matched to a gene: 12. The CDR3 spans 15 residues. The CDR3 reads CASSYGLAGYNEQYF. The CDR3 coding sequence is TGTGCCAGCAGCTATGGACTAGCGGGTTACAATGAGCAGTACTTC. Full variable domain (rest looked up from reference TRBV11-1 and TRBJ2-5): EAEVAQSPRYKITEKSQAVAFWCDPISGHATLYWYRQILGQGPELLVQFQDESVVDDSQLPKDRFSAERLKGVDSTLKIQPAELGDSAMYLCASSYGLAGYNEQYFGPGTRLLVL.

In nucleotides, the CDR3 is TGTGCCAGCTCACCAAACCCGACAGGGGGGCAGCCCCAGCATTTT. As protein: CASSPNPTGGQPQHF. The rearrangement links TRBV18 to TRBJ1-5; 9 bases align to TRBD1. The junction had 6 bases not matched to a gene; V was cut back by 2 bases and J by 7 bases. The CDR3 spans 15 residues. In germline, CDR1 is KGHSH, CDR2 LQKENI.

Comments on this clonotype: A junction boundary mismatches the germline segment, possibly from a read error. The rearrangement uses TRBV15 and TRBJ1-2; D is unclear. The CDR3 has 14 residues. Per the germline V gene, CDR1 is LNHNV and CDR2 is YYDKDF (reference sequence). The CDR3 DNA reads TGTGCCGCCAGCAGAGCAGGTATAGGTGACGGCTACACCTTC. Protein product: CAASRAGIGDGYTF.

The CDR3 DNA reads TGCAGTGCGTCCGTAAGTAGCGCCTACAATGAGCAGTTCTTC. Its protein is CSASVSSAYNEQFF. This chain joins TRBV20-1 and TRBJ2-1; D might be TRBD2 (5 bases). Germline V gene data show CDR1 as DFQATT and CDR2 as SNEGSKA (reference sequence). Deletions cut 6 bases from V and 2 bases from J, with 14 bases between. The CDR3 consists of 14 residues.

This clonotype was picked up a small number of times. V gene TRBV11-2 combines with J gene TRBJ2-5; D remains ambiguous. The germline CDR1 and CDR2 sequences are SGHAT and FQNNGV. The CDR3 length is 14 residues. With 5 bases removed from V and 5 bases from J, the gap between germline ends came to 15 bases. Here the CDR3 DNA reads TGTGCCAGCAGCCCCCGGGTCCCCGATGAGACCCAGTACTTC. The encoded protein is CASSPRVPDETQYF.

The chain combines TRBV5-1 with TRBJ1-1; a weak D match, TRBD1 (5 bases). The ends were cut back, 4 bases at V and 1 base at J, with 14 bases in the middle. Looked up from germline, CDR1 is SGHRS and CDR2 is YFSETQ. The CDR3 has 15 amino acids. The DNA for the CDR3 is TGCGCCAGCAGCGCCTCGGGACGGGCGAACACTGAAGCTTTCTTT. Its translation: CASSASGRANTEAFF.

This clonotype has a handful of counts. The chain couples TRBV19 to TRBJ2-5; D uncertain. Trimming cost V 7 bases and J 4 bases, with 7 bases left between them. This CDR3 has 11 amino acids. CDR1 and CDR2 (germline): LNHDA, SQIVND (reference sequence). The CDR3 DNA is TGTGCCAGTATGAAGGGAGAGACCCAGTACTTC. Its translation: CASMKGETQYF.

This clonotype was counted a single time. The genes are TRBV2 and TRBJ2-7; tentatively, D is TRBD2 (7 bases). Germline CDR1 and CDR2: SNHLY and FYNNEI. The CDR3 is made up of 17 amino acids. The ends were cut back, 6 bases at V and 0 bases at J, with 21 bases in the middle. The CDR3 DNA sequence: TGTGCCAGCAGGAGGGAGGGGCCGGGACATAGCTCCTACGAGCAGTACTTC. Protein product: CASRREGPGHSSYEQYF.

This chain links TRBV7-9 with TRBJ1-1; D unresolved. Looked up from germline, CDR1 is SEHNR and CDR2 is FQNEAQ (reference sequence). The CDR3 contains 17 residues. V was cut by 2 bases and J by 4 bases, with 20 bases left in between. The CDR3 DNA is TGTGCCAGCAGCTTAATTGAGCGGTTAGGGAAGGGCACTGAAGCTTTCTTT. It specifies CASSLIERLGKGTEAFF.

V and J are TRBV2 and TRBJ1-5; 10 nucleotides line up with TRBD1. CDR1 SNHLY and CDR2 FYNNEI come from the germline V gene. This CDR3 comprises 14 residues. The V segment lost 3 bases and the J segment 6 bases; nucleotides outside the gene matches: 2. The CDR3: CASSEDRGFQPQHF. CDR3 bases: TGTGCCAGCAGTGAGGACAGGGGGTTTCAGCCCCAGCATTTT.

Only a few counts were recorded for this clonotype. The DNA for the CDR3 is TGTGCTAGTGGTTTGGCTCCACTGACTAGCAATGAGCAGTTCTTC. Translation gives CASGLAPLTSNEQFF. The chain couples TRBV12-5 to TRBJ2-1; D might be TRBD2 (6 bases). CDR1 is LGHNT and CDR2 is FRNRAP in the germline V gene. This CDR3 contains 15 residues. Deletions cut 1 base from V and 6 bases from J, with 13 bases between.

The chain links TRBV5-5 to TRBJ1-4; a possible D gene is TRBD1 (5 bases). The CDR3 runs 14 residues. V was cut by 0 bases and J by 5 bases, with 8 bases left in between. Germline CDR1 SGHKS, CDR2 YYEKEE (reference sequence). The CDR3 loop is CASSLGGMNEKLFF. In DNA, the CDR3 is TGTGCCAGCAGCTTGGGGGGGATGAATGAAAAACTGTTTTTT.

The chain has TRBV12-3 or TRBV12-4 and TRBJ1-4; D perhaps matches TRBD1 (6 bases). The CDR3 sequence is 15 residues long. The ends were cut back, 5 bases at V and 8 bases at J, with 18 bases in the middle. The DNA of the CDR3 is TGTGCCAGCAGTGGGCGACAGGCCCTAGGGGAAAAACTGTTTTTT. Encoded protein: CASSGRQALGEKLFF.

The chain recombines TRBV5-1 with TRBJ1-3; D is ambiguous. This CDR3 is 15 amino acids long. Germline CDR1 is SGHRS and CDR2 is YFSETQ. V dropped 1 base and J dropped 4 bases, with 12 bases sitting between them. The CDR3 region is CASSLQGGEGNTIYF. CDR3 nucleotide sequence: TGCGCCAGCAGCTTGCAAGGTGGTGAGGGAAACACCATATATTTT.

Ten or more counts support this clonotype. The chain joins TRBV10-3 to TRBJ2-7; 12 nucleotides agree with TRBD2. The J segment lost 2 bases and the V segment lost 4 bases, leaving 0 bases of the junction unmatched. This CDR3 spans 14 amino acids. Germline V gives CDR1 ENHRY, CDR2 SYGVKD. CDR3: CAISGTSGAYEQYF. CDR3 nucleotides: TGTGCCATCAGTGGGACTAGCGGGGCCTACGAGCAGTACTTC.

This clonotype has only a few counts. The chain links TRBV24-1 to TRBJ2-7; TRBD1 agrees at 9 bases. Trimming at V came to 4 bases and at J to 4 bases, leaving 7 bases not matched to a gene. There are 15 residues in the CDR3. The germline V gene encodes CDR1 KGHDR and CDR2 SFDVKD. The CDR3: CATSETGTGLYEQYF. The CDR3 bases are TGTGCCACCAGTGAAACCGGGACAGGGCTGTACGAGCAGTACTTC.

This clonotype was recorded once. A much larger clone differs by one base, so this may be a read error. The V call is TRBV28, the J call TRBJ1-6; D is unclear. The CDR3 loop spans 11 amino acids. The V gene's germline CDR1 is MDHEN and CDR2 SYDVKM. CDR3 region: CASSLRSPPHF. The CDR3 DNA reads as TGTGCCAGCAGTTTACGTTCACCCCCCCACTTT.

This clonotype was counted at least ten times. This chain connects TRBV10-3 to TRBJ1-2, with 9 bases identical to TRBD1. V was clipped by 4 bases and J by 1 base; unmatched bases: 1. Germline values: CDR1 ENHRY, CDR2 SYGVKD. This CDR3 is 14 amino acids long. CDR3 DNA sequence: TGTGCCATCAGTGGGGACAGGGATAACTATGGCTACACCTTC. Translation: CAISGDRDNYGYTF.

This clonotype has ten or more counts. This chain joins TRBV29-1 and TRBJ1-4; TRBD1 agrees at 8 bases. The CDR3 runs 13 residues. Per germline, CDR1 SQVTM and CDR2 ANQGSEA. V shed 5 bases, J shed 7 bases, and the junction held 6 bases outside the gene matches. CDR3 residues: CSVYGQGGEKLFF. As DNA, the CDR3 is TGCAGCGTTTATGGACAGGGAGGTGAAAAACTGTTTTTT.

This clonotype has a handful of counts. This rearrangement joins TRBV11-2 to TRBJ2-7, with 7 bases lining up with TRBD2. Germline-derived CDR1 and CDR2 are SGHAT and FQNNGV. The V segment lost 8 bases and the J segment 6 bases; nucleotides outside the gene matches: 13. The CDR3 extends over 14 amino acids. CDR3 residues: CASRHPRAGVEQYF. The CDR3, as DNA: TGTGCCAGCCGTCACCCGAGGGCGGGAGTCGAGCAGTACTTC.